This T cell receptor beta chain is drawn from a study of T cell responses to AZD1222 COVID-19 vaccine. About the research overall: Pooling of second doses given at about 4 or about 12 weeks was done. Points from the study as a whole: Repertoires were collected only later (after the peak T cell response had occurred). Receipt of two AZD1222 doses was followed by a rise in Spike-specific TCR breadth and depth. Donors, mostly white British, included more females; clonal diversity was possibly underestimated.

This clone appeared a few times. Its specificity is not known. The V gene's germline CDR1 is LGHDT and CDR2 YNNKEL (reference sequence). CDR3 size: 14 residues. With 6 bases removed from V and 6 bases from J, the gap between germline ends came to 14 bases. Libraries were prepared by immunoSEQ multiplex PCR; TCRdb keeps only in-frame clonotypes and omits some of them. This sample yields around 120,000 clones, of which over 75% are seen a single time; about 6% belongs to the top ten. The J gene is TRBJ2-2, the V gene TRBV3-1 (or the pseudogene TRBV3-2), with D possibly being TRBD1 (6 bases). The material was peripheral blood, obtained on day 0 of AZD1222 vaccination. This clonotype was sampled from an adult in good health. The CDR3 DNA reads TGTGCCAGCAGACTACAGGGATTTGCCGGGGAGCTGTTTTTT. Encoded protein: CASRLQGFAGELFF.